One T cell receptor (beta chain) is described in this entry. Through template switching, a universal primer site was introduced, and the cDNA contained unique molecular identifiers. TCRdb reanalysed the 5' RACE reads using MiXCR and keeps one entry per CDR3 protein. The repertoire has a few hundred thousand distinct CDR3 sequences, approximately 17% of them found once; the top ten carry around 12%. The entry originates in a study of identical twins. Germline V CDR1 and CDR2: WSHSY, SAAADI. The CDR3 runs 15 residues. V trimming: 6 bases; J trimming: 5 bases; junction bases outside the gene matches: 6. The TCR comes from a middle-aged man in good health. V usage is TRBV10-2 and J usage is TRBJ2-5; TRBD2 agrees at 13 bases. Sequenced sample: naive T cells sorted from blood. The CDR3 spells CASSVLAGGRETQYF. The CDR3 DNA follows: TGCGCCAGCAGCGTACTAGCGGGGGGGCGGGAGACCCAGTACTTC.